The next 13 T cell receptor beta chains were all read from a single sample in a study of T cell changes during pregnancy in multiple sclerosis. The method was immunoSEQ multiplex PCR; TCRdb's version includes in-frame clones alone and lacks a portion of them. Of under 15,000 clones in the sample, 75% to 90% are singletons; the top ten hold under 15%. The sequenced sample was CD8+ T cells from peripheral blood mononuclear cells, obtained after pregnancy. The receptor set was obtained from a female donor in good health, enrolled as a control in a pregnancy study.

The DNA for the CDR3 is TGTGCCAGCCAGACTAGCGGGAGGGGCAATGAGCAGTTCTTC. Its protein is CASQTSGRGNEQFF. The V call is TRBV7-9, the J call TRBJ2-1; 14 bases agree with TRBD2. This CDR3 comprises 14 residues. Germline CDR1 reads SEHNR; CDR2 reads FQNEAQ (reference sequence). Trimming took 8 bases from V and 6 from J; bases not matched to a gene: 3.

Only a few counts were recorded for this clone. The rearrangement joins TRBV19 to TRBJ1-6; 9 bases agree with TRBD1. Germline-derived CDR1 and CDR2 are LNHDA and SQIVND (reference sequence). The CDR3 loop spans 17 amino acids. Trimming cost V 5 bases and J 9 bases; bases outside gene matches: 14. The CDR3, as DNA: TGTGCCAGTAGTCCCCGGGACAGGGAATTTGGTGGTTCACCCCTCCACTTT. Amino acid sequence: CASSPRDREFGGSPLHF.

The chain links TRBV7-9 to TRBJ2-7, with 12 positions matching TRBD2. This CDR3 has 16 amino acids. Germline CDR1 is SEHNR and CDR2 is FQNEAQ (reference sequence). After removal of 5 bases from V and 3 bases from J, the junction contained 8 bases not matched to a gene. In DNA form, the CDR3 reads TGTGCCAGCAGCCCGACTAGCGGGAGCCCTAACTACGAGCAGTACTTC. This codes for CASSPTSGSPNYEQYF.

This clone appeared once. In DNA, the CDR3 is TGTGCCAGCAGCTTAGATACGGTTTACGAGCAGTACTTC. As protein: CASSLDTVYEQYF. This chain links TRBV7-2 with TRBJ2-7; D gene uncertain. This CDR3 is built from 13 residues. The V and J ends lost 1 base and 4 bases respectively, with 8 bases between them. CDR1 SGHTA and CDR2 FQGNSA come from the germline V gene.

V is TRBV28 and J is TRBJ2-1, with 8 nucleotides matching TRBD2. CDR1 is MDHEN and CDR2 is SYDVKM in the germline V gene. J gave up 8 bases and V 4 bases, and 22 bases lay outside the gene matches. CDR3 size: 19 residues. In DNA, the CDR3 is TGTGCCAGCAGTTCAATATATCCCTCCCAGCGGGAGAAAGTGGATGAGCAGTTCTTC. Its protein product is CASSSIYPSQREKVDEQFF.

Here the CDR3 DNA reads TGCGCCAGCAGCCAAGATTACACGACAGCAACTAATGAAAAACTGTTTTTT. It translates to CASSQDYTTATNEKLFF. The chain couples TRBV4-3 to TRBJ1-4; D might be TRBD1 (5 bases). The CDR3 is made up of 17 amino acids. Germline V gene sequence: CDR1 LGHNA, CDR2 YSLEER. V dropped 0 bases and J dropped 0 bases, with 11 bases sitting between them.

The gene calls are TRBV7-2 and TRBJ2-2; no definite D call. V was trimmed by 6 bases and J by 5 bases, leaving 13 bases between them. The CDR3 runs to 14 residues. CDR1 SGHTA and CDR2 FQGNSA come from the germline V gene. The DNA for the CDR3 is TGTGCCAGCAGAGCGAGGAGTGGTACCGGGGAGCTGTTTTTT. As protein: CASRARSGTGELFF.

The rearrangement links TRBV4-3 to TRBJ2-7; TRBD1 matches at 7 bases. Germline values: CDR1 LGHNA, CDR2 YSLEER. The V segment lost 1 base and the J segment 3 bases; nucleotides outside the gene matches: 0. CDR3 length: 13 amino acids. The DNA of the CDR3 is TGCGCCAGCAGCCAAGGGGACAGCTACGAGCAGTACTTC. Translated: CASSQGDSYEQYF.

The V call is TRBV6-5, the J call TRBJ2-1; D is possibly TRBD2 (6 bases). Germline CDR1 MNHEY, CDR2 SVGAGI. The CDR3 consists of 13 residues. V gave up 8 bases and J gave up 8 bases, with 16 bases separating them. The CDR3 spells CASHGGPKHEQFF. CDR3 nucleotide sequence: TGTGCCAGCCACGGAGGGCCTAAGCATGAGCAGTTCTTC.

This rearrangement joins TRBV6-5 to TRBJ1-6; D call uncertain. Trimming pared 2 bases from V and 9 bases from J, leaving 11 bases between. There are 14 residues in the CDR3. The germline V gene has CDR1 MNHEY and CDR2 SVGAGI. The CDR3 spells CASSYNTVGSPLHF. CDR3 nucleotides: TGTGCCAGCAGTTACAATACGGTTGGTTCACCCCTCCACTTT.

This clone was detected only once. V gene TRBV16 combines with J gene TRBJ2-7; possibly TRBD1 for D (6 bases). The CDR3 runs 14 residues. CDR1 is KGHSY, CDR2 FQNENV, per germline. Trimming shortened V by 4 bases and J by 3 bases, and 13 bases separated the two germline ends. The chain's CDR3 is CASSPAAGDYEQYF. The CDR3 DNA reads TGTGCCAGCAGCCCCGCGGCAGGGGACTACGAGCAGTACTTC.

CDR3 sequence reads: CASSPGQGNQPQHF. The CDR3 nucleotides read TGTGCCAGCAGCCCGGGACAGGGTAATCAGCCCCAGCATTTT. The chain uses TRBV14 and TRBJ1-5; 9 bases match TRBD1. V was clipped by 4 bases and J by 4 bases; unmatched bases: 2. The V gene's germline CDR1 is SGHDN and CDR2 FVKESK. The CDR3 runs 14 residues.

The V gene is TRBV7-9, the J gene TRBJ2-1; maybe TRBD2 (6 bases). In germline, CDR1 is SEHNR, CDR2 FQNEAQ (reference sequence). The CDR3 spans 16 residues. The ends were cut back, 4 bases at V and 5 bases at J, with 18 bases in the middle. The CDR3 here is CASSSPEGITDNEQFF. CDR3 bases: TGTGCCAGCAGCTCACCGGAGGGAATTACGGACAATGAGCAGTTCTTC.